This is a list of T cell receptor beta chains from one sample in a study of cytomegalovirus exposure and HLA in healthy donors. Clones were sequenced by immunoSEQ multiplex PCR, and TCRdb holds only the in-frame ones, with some missing. Of roughly 130,000 clones in the sample, roughly 86% are singletons; the top ten hold almost 1.5%. Sequenced material: PBMCs. Source of these receptors: a woman in her 30s in good health and CMV-seronegative. Each CDR3 is given with its conserved first and last residue. Each record gives: D gene, J gene, V gene, clone size, CDR3 DNA, CDR3 protein. A D gene is named only where the DNA matches it firmly. Size values are once, few and many counts, or a class for expanded clones, and some rows have none.

-	TRBJ1-1	TRBV6-1	-	TGTGCCAGCAGTGTAGGGGGTATCAGCACTGAAGCTTTCTTT	CASSVGGISTEAFF
-	TRBJ1-5	TRBV9	-	TGTGCCAGCAGCGTAGGAGCTAATAGCAATCAGCCCCAGCATTTT	CASSVGANSNQPQHF
-	TRBJ1-5	TRBV2	-	TGTGCCAGCATGGGCCGCTATCAGCCCCAGCATTTT	CASMGRYQPQHF
TRBD1	TRBJ1-6	TRBV4-2	-	TGTGCCAGCAGCCAGAGGACAGGAGATAATTCACCCCTCCACTTT	CASSQRTGDNSPLHF
TRBD2	TRBJ2-1	TRBV10-3	few	TGTGCCATCAGTGGAGTAGCGGGGGGGAGCAATGAGCAGTTCTTC	CAISGVAGGSNEQFF
-	TRBJ1-5	TRBV7-8	few	TGTGCCAGCAGCTTAGTTCAGAAGCCCCAGCATTTT	CASSLVQKPQHF
-	TRBJ2-2	TRBV15	-	TGTGCCACCAGCAGAGGGGCAGGGCACACCGGGGAGCTGTTTTTT	CATSRGAGHTGELFF
-	TRBJ1-4	TRBV5-8	-	TGTGCCAGCAGCTTGTATACAACTAATGAAAAACTGTTTTTT	CASSLYTTNEKLFF
TRBD2	TRBJ2-3	TRBV19	-	TGTGCCAGTAGCCCCCCCCCGCTACCGGGACTACCCACAGATACGCAGTATTTT	CASSPPPLPGLPTDTQYF
TRBD1	TRBJ1-2	TRBV13	-	TGTGCCAGCAGGTTGCAGGGGGAGAATGGCTACACCTTC	CASRLQGENGYTF
TRBD1	TRBJ1-6	TRBV6-4	-	TGTGCCAGCAGCGCGACAGGGTGGAATTCACCCCTCCACTTT	CASSATGWNSPLHF
-	TRBJ2-7	TRBV4-3	-	TGCGCCAGCAGCCCGCCTAGACACCGGGACATCACACACTACGAGCAGTACTTC	CASSPPRHRDITHYEQYF
TRBD2	TRBJ2-2	TRBV5-1	-	TGCGCCAGCAGCTTGACCCCTCTTAGACTAGCGAGAACCGGGGAGCTGTTTTTT	CASSLTPLRLARTGELFF
TRBD2	TRBJ2-2	TRBV5-4	-	TGTGCCAGCAGCTCAGATAGCGGGGGGGCCACCGGGGAGCTGTTTTTT	CASSSDSGGATGELFF
-	TRBJ2-3	TRBV19	-	TGTGCCAGTAGTAACGGGGTGAGGACCACAGATACGCAGTATTTT	CASSNGVRTTDTQYF
-	TRBJ1-1	TRBV5-1	-	TGCGCCAGCACATACGCGCCGGGAACTGAAGCTTTCTTT	CASTYAPGTEAFF
TRBD1	TRBJ2-6	TRBV5-1	-	TGCGCCAGCACCCAGGGGGTACACGGGGCCAACGTCCTGACTTTC	CASTQGVHGANVLTF
-	TRBJ1-5	TRBV7-9	-	TGTGCCAGCAGCTTAGTGTACCCGGGTGGCAATCAGCCCCAGCATTTT	CASSLVYPGGNQPQHF
-	TRBJ2-3	TRBV5-4	-	TGTGCCAGCAGCTCTCAGAAGTCCACAGATACGCAGTATTTT	CASSSQKSTDTQYF
-	TRBJ1-3	TRBV7-9	-	TGTGCCAGCAGCTTCGACTCCCGCTCTGGAAACACCATATATTTT	CASSFDSRSGNTIYF
-	TRBJ1-5	TRBV21-1	many	TGTGCCAGCAGCAACGACAGGTCCCCCTATAGCAATCAGCCCCAGCATTTT	CASSNDRSPYSNQPQHF
-	TRBJ2-7	TRBV28	-	TGTGCCAGCATGGTCGGGTCCTACGAGCAGTACTTC	CASMVGSYEQYF
-	TRBJ2-1	TRBV7-2	-	TGTGCCAGCAGGGCCGACTCGTATGAGCAGTTCTTC	CASRADSYEQFF
TRBD1	TRBJ2-7	TRBV10-3	-	TGTGCCATCAGTACCGAGGACAGGGAGCCCTACGAGCAGTACTTC	CAISTEDREPYEQYF
-	TRBJ1-2	TRBV6-6	-	TGTGCCAGCAGTGTCGACGGGGGCTACACCTTC	CASSVDGGYTF
TRBD1	TRBJ2-7	TRBV7-9	-	TGTGCCAGCAGCTTAGCGGGATGGGGGACAGGGGCCTACGAGCAGTACTTC	CASSLAGWGTGAYEQYF
-	TRBJ2-5	TRBV28	-	TGTGCCAGCAGTTATGCTGGCAGCCAAGAGACCCAGTACTTC	CASSYAGSQETQYF
-	TRBJ1-5	TRBV7-2	-	TGTGCCAGCAGCTTAGCCCGTGCGGGGCAGCCCCAGCATTTT	CASSLARAGQPQHF